This T cell receptor (beta chain) was sequenced for a study of chemoradiotherapy in HPV16-positive cancers. Clones were read by immunoSEQ multiplex PCR, and TCRdb kept only the in-frame ones, dropping some. There are about a thousand clones in the sample; approximately 83% occur only once, and 6.1% lies in the top ten. V lost 0 bases, J lost 2 bases, and 6 bases stayed unmatched. The CDR3 consists of 17 residues. CDR1 and CDR2 from the germline V gene are LGHNA and YSLEER. Here the sequenced sample was tumor tissue, taken from a patient who underwent chemoradiotherapy. The TCR sequence derives from a human donor with HPV-associated anogenital cancer. The chain uses TRBV4-3 and TRBJ1-5; 8 nucleotides match TRBD1. CDR3 loop: CASSQEYRGAGNQPQHF. CDR3 nucleotide sequence: TGCGCCAGCAGCCAAGAGTACAGGGGGGCGGGCAATCAGCCCCAGCATTTT.